This T cell receptor (beta chain) was found in a study of blood T cell repertoires in COVID-19. Looking at the study overall: T cells, B-cell-depleted T cells, or PBMCs supplied cDNA or gDNA.

The CDR3 loop spans 16 amino acids. CDR1 and CDR2 (germline): LNHDA, SQIVND (reference sequence). The ends were cut back, 0 bases at V and 3 bases at J, with 12 bases in the middle. Authors' methods: It was from reference gene primer amplification that nucleated cell counts were estimated. Data came from immunoSEQ multiplex PCR; TCRdb stores just in-frame clones and leaves some out. Clone size and the V and J calls come from that table; the DNA yielded D and trimming. Of fewer than 300,000 clones in the sample, about 70% were seen once. The chain joins TRBV19 to TRBJ1-3; no firm D call. The receptor's source is a woman older than 75 with acute or convalescent COVID-19. The sequenced sample consisted of peripheral blood. The CDR3 loop is CASSIDILASGNTIYF. Here the CDR3 DNA reads TGTGCCAGTAGTATAGACATACTCGCGAGTGGAAACACCATATATTTT. The full variable domain, rest sourced from reference TRBV19 and TRBJ1-3, is DGGITQSPKYLFRKEGQNVTLSCEQNLNHDAMYWYRQDPGQGLRLIYYSQIVNDFQKGDIAEGYSVSREKKESFPLTVTSAQKNPTAFYLCASSIDILASGNTIYFGEGSWLTVV.